A selection of T cell receptor beta chains follows, all from one sample in a study of blood T cell repertoires in COVID-19. Profiling relied on immunoSEQ multiplex PCR, and the TCRdb table lists in-frame clones only, not all of them. The sample contains some 22,000 clones, roughly nine tenths of which appear only once. The material sequenced was peripheral blood. These receptors were obtained from a human donor with active COVID-19. The donor label of this sample is uncertain. Both conserved end residues are part of each CDR3. Fields, in order: V gene, D gene, clone size, J gene, CDR3 protein, CDR3 DNA. D genes are given only for firm matches. Clone size is stated in some rows and not others, as once, few, many or a class when expanded.

TRBV7-9,TRBD2,-,TRBJ2-3,CASSSGLAGGSTDTQYF,TGTGCCAGCAGCTCGGGACTAGCGGGGGGCTCCACAGATACGCAGTATTTT
TRBV7-6,TRBD2,-,TRBJ2-1,CASSLIAGEINEQFF,TGTGCCAGCAGCTTAATAGCGGGAGAGATCAATGAGCAGTTCTTC
TRBV10-3,TRBD2,-,TRBJ2-7,CAISESESSGRARCEQYF,TGTGCCATCAGTGAGTCAGAATCCAGCGGGAGGGCCCGGTGCGAGCAGTACTTC
TRBV2,-,-,TRBJ2-2,CASSEQVGELFF,TGTGCCAGCAGTGAACAGGTCGGGGAGCTGTTTTTT
TRBV5-5,TRBD2,-,TRBJ2-7,CASSLSPGLAGEKQYF,TGTGCCAGCAGCTTATCTCCGGGACTAGCGGGAGAAAAGCAGTACTTC
TRBV6-2/TRBV6-3,-,-,TRBJ2-3,CASSYSSFTDTQYF,TGTGCCAGCAGTTACTCCTCCTTCACAGATACGCAGTATTTT
TRBV6-1,TRBD1,-,TRBJ1-5,CASSEAPGTGSQPQHF,TGTGCCAGCAGTGAAGCGCCTGGGACAGGGAGCCAGCCCCAGCATTTT
TRBV6-4,TRBD2,-,TRBJ2-4,CASRGGRGEGNIQYF,TGTGCCAGCAGGGGCGGGAGGGGGGAAGGAAACATTCAGTACTTC
TRBV5-1,-,-,TRBJ1-2,CASSLTTNYGYTF,TGCGCCAGCAGCTTGACTACAAACTATGGCTACACCTTC
TRBV6-4,-,once,TRBJ1-5,CASGKWAGVMEPQHF,TGTGCCAGCGGAAAGTGGGCAGGGGTAATGGAGCCCCAGCATTTT
TRBV28,-,-,TRBJ2-3,CASKRSGHSTDTQYF,TGTGCCAGCAAACGATCAGGACATAGCACAGATACGCAGTATTTT
TRBV4-3,TRBD2,-,TRBJ2-5,CASSQGLAGGPLPKGRETQYF,TGCGCCAGCAGCCAAGGATTAGCGGGAGGGCCCTTACCGAAAGGGCGAGAGACCCAGTACTTC
TRBV5-6,TRBD2,-,TRBJ2-5,CASSLAGGRGETQYF,TGTGCCAGCAGCTTGGCGGGGGGGCGAGGGGAGACCCAGTACTTC
TRBV28,-,-,TRBJ1-6,CASSSGSGGASYNSPLHF,TGTGCCAGCAGTTCTGGCTCGGGGGGCGCGTCCTATAATTCACCCCTCCACTTT
TRBV10-3,-,-,TRBJ2-7,CAISVSSPGEQYF,TGTGCCATCAGTGTATCAAGTCCGGGAGAGCAGTACTTC
TRBV6-5,TRBD2,-,TRBJ2-3,CASMLGTSSGTQYF,TGTGCCAGCATGCTTGGGACTAGCTCTGGTACGCAGTATTTT
TRBV7-3,TRBD1,-,TRBJ1-2,CASSPQGNYGYTF,TGTGCCAGCAGCCCACAGGGGAACTATGGCTACACCTTC
TRBV5-4,TRBD2,once,TRBJ2-5,CASSLGTSGGGGQETQYF,TGTGCCAGCAGCTTAGGGACTAGCGGGGGGGGAGGCCAAGAGACCCAGTACTTC
TRBV10-1,TRBD1,few,TRBJ1-1,CASSETGVEGTEAFF,TGCGCCAGCAGTGAAACAGGGGTTGAGGGGACTGAAGCTTTCTTT
TRBV2,-,-,TRBJ2-7,CAREQGAGYEQYF,TGTGCCAGAGAACAGGGAGCCGGGTACGAGCAGTACTTC
TRBV27,TRBD1,-,TRBJ2-2,CARKGTGAGELFF,TGTGCCAGAAAAGGGACAGGGGCCGGGGAGCTGTTTTTT
TRBV7-3,-,-,TRBJ2-1,CASSRRDNEQFF,TGTGCCAGCAGCCGGAGGGACAATGAGCAGTTCTTC
TRBV9,TRBD2,few,TRBJ2-1,CASSVASGYNEQFF,TGTGCCAGCAGCGTGGCTAGCGGATACAATGAGCAGTTCTTC
TRBV5-1,-,-,TRBJ2-5,CASSATAGEETQYF,TGCGCCAGCAGCGCGACAGCAGGGGAAGAGACCCAGTACTTC
TRBV4-2,TRBD2,-,TRBJ2-5,CASSQGISGGGQETQYF,TGTGCCAGCAGCCAAGGTATTAGCGGGGGTGGCCAAGAGACCCAGTACTTC
TRBV6-2/TRBV6-3,-,-,TRBJ2-1,CASSSKTRPHRSSYNEQFF,TGTGCCAGCAGTTCAAAGACTAGACCCCATCGGAGCTCCTACAATGAGCAGTTCTTC
TRBV28,TRBD2,-,TRBJ2-1,CASRSSGSVSYNEQFF,TGTGCCAGCAGATCTAGCGGGAGTGTATCCTACAATGAGCAGTTCTTC
TRBV27,TRBD2,-,TRBJ2-1,CASSTSESSYNEQFF,TGTGCCAGCAGTACTAGCGAGAGCTCCTACAATGAGCAGTTCTTC
TRBV18,TRBD1,few,TRBJ1-1,CASSQGASTEAFF,TGTGCCAGCTCACAGGGGGCGAGCACTGAAGCTTTCTTT
TRBV6-5,TRBD1,-,TRBJ1-5,CASRPDRGHNQPQHF,TGTGCCAGCAGACCCGACAGGGGGCATAATCAGCCCCAGCATTTT
TRBV5-1,TRBD1,few,TRBJ2-3,CASSEGQEGTDTQYF,TGCGCCAGCAGCGAGGGACAGGAGGGCACAGATACGCAGTATTTT
TRBV7-8,-,-,TRBJ2-2,CASTSRGIGHSGELFF,TGTGCCAGCACCTCTAGGGGGATCGGCCATTCCGGGGAGCTGTTTTTT
TRBV29-1,-,-,TRBJ2-2,CSAYPQGTGELFF,TGCAGCGCTTACCCACAGGGAACCGGGGAGCTGTTTTTT
TRBV28,TRBD2,-,TRBJ2-1,CASSPLLAGDYNEQFF,TGTGCCAGCAGCCCCTTACTAGCGGGAGACTACAATGAGCAGTTCTTC
TRBV4-2,TRBD2,-,TRBJ2-7,CASSQDERGGRYEQYF,TGTGCCAGCAGCCAAGATGAGCGGGGGGGCCGGTACGAGCAGTACTTC
TRBV7-3,TRBD2,-,TRBJ2-1,CASSLSGRGNEQFF,TGTGCCAGCAGCTTAAGCGGGAGAGGCAATGAGCAGTTCTTC
TRBV5-1,TRBD1,few,TRBJ2-7,CASRPGTGVAYEQYF,TGCGCCAGCAGACCCGGGACAGGGGTAGCCTACGAGCAGTACTTC
TRBV11-1,-,-,TRBJ2-1,CASSFRESSYNEQFF,TGTGCCAGCAGCTTCCGGGAAAGCTCCTACAATGAGCAGTTCTTC
TRBV6-2/TRBV6-3,TRBD1,once,TRBJ2-2,CASSYRQGNTGELFF,TGTGCCAGCAGTTACAGACAGGGGAACACCGGGGAGCTGTTTTTT
TRBV5-4,TRBD2,-,TRBJ2-7,CASSWGVAGDSYEQYF,TGTGCCAGCAGCTGGGGAGTAGCGGGGGACTCCTACGAGCAGTACTTC
TRBV12-3/TRBV12-4,-,once,TRBJ1-1,CASQGYTEAFF,TGTGCCAGTCAGGGGTACACTGAAGCTTTCTTT
TRBV19,TRBD2,-,TRBJ2-7,CASSISASGPYEQYF,TGTGCCAGTAGTATATCGGCTAGCGGTCCCTACGAGCAGTACTTC
TRBV5-1,TRBD2,-,TRBJ2-2,CASSPRGNANTGELFF,TGCGCCAGCAGCCCGCGGGGGAACGCGAACACCGGGGAGCTGTTTTTT
TRBV9,TRBD2,-,TRBJ2-1,CASSVRGLVDEQFF,TGTGCCAGCAGCGTACGAGGACTAGTCGATGAGCAGTTCTTC
TRBV6-2/TRBV6-3,TRBD1,-,TRBJ1-5,CASSYSGGTGTNQPQHF,TGTGCCAGCAGTTACTCAGGGGGCACAGGGACGAATCAGCCCCAGCATTTT